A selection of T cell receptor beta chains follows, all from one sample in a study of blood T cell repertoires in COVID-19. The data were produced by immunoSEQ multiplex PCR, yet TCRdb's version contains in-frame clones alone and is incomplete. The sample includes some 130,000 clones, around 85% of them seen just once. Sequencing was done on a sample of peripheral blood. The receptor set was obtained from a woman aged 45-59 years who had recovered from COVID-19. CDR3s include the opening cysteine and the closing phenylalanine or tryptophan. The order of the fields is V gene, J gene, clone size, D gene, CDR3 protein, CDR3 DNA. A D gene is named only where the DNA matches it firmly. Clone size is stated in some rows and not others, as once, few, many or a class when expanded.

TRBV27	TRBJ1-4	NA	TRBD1	CASSPSQGESREKLFF	TGTGCCAGCAGTCCCTCCCAGGGGGAAAGTCGGGAAAAACTGTTTTTT
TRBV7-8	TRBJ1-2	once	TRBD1	CASSPSGTGDYGYTF	TGTGCCAGCAGCCCGTCGGGGACAGGGGACTATGGCTACACCTTC
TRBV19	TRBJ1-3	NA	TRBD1	CASMRESIGTGGEGNTIYF	TGTGCCAGTATGAGGGAATCAATCGGGACAGGGGGCGAAGGAAACACCATATATTTT
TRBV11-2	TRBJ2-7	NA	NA	CASSSHLGQGEQYF	TGTGCCAGCAGCTCCCACTTGGGCCAAGGCGAGCAGTACTTC
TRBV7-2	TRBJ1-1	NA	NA	CASTSREEGDTEAFF	TGTGCCAGCACCAGTAGGGAGGAAGGGGACACTGAAGCTTTCTTT
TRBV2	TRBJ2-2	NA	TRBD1	CASRGRGGAGTGELFF	TGTGCCAGCAGGGGGCGAGGGGGCGCTGGTACCGGGGAGCTGTTTTTT
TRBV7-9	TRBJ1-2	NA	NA	CASTLSRGHGYTF	TGTGCCAGCACCCTCAGCAGGGGACATGGCTACACCTTC
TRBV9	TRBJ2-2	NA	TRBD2	CASSLAGVNTGELFF	TGTGCCAGCAGCCTAGCGGGAGTGAACACCGGGGAGCTGTTTTTT
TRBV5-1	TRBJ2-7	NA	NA	CASSLAAGRYEQYF	TGCGCCAGCAGCTTGGCTGCAGGGCGATACGAGCAGTACTTC
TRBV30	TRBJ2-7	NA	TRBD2	CAWSVGLAGILGEQYF	TGTGCCTGGAGTGTAGGACTAGCGGGGATCCTGGGGGAGCAGTACTTC
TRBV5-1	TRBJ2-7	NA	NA	CASSSWGGATYEQYF	TGCGCCAGCAGCTCCTGGGGCGGGGCCACCTACGAGCAGTACTTC
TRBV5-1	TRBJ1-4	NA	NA	CASRGTGLTNEKLFF	TGCGCCAGCAGGGGTACAGGGTTAACTAATGAAAAACTGTTTTTT
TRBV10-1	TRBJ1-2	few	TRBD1	CASRALLQGVNYGYTF	TGCGCCAGCAGGGCACTTTTGCAGGGGGTTAACTATGGCTACACCTTC
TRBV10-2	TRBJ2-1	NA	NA	CASTPDSYNEQFF	TGCGCCAGCACCCCCGACAGCTACAATGAGCAGTTCTTC
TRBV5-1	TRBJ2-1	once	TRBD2	CASSLGSGGVNEQFF	TGCGCCAGCAGCTTGGGGAGCGGGGGGGTAAATGAGCAGTTCTTC
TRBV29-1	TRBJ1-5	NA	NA	CSVEGENQPQHF	TGCAGCGTTGAAGGGGAGAATCAGCCCCAGCATTTT
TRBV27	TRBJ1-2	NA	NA	CASSLYAGSSYGYTF	TGTGCCAGCAGTTTATACGCAGGCAGTTCCTATGGCTACACCTTC
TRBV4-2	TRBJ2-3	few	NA	CASSPRDLSTDTQYF	TGTGCCAGCAGCCCGCGGGACTTAAGCACAGATACGCAGTATTTT
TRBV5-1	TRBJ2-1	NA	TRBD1	CASSLGQGNEQFF	TGCGCCAGCAGCTTGGGACAGGGGAATGAGCAGTTCTTC
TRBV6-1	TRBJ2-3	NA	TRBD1	CASSEARRQGEATQYF	TGTGCCAGCAGTGAAGCGAGAAGACAGGGAGAGGCTACGCAGTATTTT
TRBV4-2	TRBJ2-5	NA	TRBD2	CASSQRAGGGETQYF	TGTGCCAGCAGCCAGAGAGCGGGGGGAGGAGAGACCCAGTACTTC
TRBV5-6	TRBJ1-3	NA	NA	CASSLQMKGNTIYF	TGTGCCAGCAGCTTGCAGATGAAGGGAAACACCATATATTTT
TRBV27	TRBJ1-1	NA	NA	CASSLMYGAAEAFF	TGTGCCAGCAGTTTAATGTATGGGGCCGCTGAAGCTTTCTTT
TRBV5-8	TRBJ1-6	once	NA	CASSAGPYNSPLHF	TGTGCCAGCAGCGCGGGGCCTTATAATTCACCCCTCCACTTT
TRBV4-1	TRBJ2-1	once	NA	CASSPLLRGTSYNEQFF	TGCGCCAGCAGCCCGTTGCTTCGGGGGACCTCCTACAATGAGCAGTTCTTC
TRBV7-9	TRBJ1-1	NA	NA	CASSSRDTYTEAFF	TGTGCCAGCAGCTCCCGGGACACCTACACTGAAGCTTTCTTT
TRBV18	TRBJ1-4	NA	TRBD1	CASSPRTGRNEKLFF	TGTGCCAGCTCACCACGGACAGGGCGGAACGAAAAACTGTTTTTT
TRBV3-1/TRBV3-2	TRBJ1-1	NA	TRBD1	CASSLGGRGAFF	TGTGCCAGCAGCCTAGGGGGCCGGGGAGCTTTCTTT
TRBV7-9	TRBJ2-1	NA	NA	CASSPQGSLLSSYNEQFF	TGTGCCAGCAGCCCTCAGGGGTCGCTCTTGAGCTCCTACAATGAGCAGTTCTTC
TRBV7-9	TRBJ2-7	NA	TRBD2	CASTKSPAGGYEQYF	TGTGCCAGCACCAAAAGTCCAGCGGGGGGATACGAGCAGTACTTC
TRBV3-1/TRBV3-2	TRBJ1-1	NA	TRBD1	CASSQGTGDTEAFF	TGTGCCAGCAGTCAAGGGACAGGGGACACTGAAGCTTTCTTT
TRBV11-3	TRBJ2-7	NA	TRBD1	CASSPDREDEQYF	TGTGCCAGCAGCCCGGACAGGGAAGACGAGCAGTACTTC
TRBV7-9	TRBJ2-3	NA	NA	CASSWGPGQSTDTQYF	TGTGCCAGCAGCTGGGGGCCCGGACAGAGCACAGATACGCAGTATTTT
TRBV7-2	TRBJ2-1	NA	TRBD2	CASSFAASGSYEQFF	TGTGCCAGCAGCTTTGCGGCTAGCGGGAGCTATGAGCAGTTCTTC
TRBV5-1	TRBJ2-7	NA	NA	CASSRRQGSYEQYF	TGCGCCAGCAGCCGACGGCAGGGGTCCTACGAGCAGTACTTC
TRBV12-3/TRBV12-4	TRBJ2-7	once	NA	CASSLQGLREQYF	TGTGCCAGCAGTTTACAGGGCTTACGGGAGCAGTACTTC
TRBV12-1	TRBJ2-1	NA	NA	CASSFGNDSFREQFF	TGTGCCAGCAGCTTTGGGAACGACTCGTTTCGTGAGCAGTTCTTC
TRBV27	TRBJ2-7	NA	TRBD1	CASSRLTGGSDEQYF	TGTGCCAGCAGCCGCCTGACAGGGGGCTCGGACGAGCAGTACTTC
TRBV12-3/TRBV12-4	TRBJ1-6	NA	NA	CASSFRGPSPLHF	TGTGCCAGCAGTTTCAGGGGCCCCTCACCCCTCCACTTT
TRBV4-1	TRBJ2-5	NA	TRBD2	CASSQDPVVTGGLQETQYF	TGCGCCAGCAGCCAAGATCCAGTAGTAACGGGGGGGCTCCAAGAGACCCAGTACTTC
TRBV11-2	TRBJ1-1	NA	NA	CASSPGQNTEAFF	TGTGCCAGCAGTCCCGGACAGAACACTGAAGCTTTCTTT
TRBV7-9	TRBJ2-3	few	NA	CASSLRESISPDTQYF	TGTGCCAGCAGCTTAAGGGAGTCGATCAGCCCAGATACGCAGTATTTT